Sequencing of this T cell receptor beta chain was carried out in a study of shared clonotypes between healthy human individuals (dated by TCRdb to 2018 to 2021). In terms of the full investigation: The cohort included a few men and a couple of women between 18 and 49 years of age. For each donor, CD4 naive and CD4 memory were each run on three plates, CD8 naive on two plates, and CD8 memory on one plate. Between about 0.85 and 9.5 billion PBMCs per donor were obtained by leukapheresis. To estimate repertoire size and how much clonotypes are shared between individuals, the study performed deep sequencing of blood TCR repertoires from a few healthy adults. To increase sequencing depth and limit assay-specific biases, TCR repertoire library preparation and sequencing were carried out by different laboratories using diverse techniques.

The donors were healthy, HIV-negative adults with no recently reported acute infections or vaccinations. All donors were Caucasian adults living in Nashville, Tennessee, USA. CD4+ T cells were enriched by magnetic negative selection, after which naive cells were positively selected on CD45RA and the negative fraction was taken as the memory subset. Blood was obtained by leukapheresis, after which PBMCs were separated by Ficoll-Histopaque density gradient centrifugation and cryopreserved in liquid nitrogen vapor phase. Analytical flow cytometry was used to check the purity and quantity of each magnetically sorted T cell population. Each sorted fraction had its genomic DNA isolated and then quantified by UV absorbance on a Nanodrop 2000c. Using the deep immunoSEQ assay, multiplex PCR amplified TCR CDR3 regions from genomic DNA. Genomic DNA extracted from each cell subset was distributed evenly over all wells of several immunoSEQ 96-well plates, and each plate served as one replicate. For sorted subsets, each replicate PCR was loaded with around 200 ng genomic DNA, equivalent to 30,000 or so T cell genomes. The purified libraries were quantified using a Qubit 3.0 fluorometer, sized with a Bioanalyzer 2100, and then quantified again using the KAPA Library Quantification kit. A separate single-read 150-cycle Illumina NextSeq 550 flow cell was used to sequence each immunoSEQ 96-well plate. Per the original workflow: Because only junctional sequences without quality scores were contained in the immunoSEQ output, filtering matching that applied to full-length reads could not be performed. Sequences were annotated with PyIR, a Python wrapper for IgBLAST v1.9, using IMGT germline references to assign V/J genes and CDR3. Reads with weak V/J assignments (E-value above 1e-6), missing CDR3, stop codons, out-of-frame junctions, or ambiguous translated residues were removed. A V3J clonotype was defined by an identical inferred V gene, J gene, and CDR3 amino acid sequence. The percentage overlap between two repertoires was calculated by dividing the number of shared unique clonotypes by the size of the smaller repertoire. Richness of each repertoire was evaluated using RTK rarefaction, the Chao1 estimator, and Recon v2.1 estimates of unobserved clonotypes. OLGA was used to compute generation probabilities for all TCRbeta clonotypes that the gDNA method yielded from a handful of donors. TCRdb took over this immuneACCESS table, retaining in-frame rearrangements with V and J assigned. Such tables are incomplete; in checked studies, under half of the missing clones stem from an unresolved V gene, and the remainder is unexplained. Clonal size and the V and J genes are those of that table, whereas D and trimming came from the DNA. The sample yields around 200,000 clones; 60% to 75% were counted once. Clones ranked in the top ten supply less than 11% of the sample.

Turning to this clone: Its antigen is not yet known. Base qualities are missing; no much larger clone stands one base away.

The research as a whole found: Naive subsets generally had larger estimated clonotype richness than memory subsets did. Pairwise subsampling indicated that sequencing depth was expected to affect the degree of clonotype sharing among donors. Incomplete sequencing was indicated by rarefaction of sorted-subset datasets, despite the large sequencing depth. Because the study included a small number of donors, the genetic and exposure-history diversity represented was limited. When a handful of donors were compared, the shared fraction of clonotypes was approximately 5% for naive CD4, 3.5% for naive CD8, roughly 2.5% for memory CD4, and less than 0.5% for memory CD8. Sampling was restricted to blood, and TCR repertoires in tissue are likely to differ from TCR repertoires in blood. Compared with non-shared clonotypes, the clonotypes found in all four sorted-subset donors had higher generation probabilities.

The sequence was collected from a man between 25 and 39 years old in good health. The sequenced material came from memory CD4+ T cells sorted from blood. This specimen's cell subset or site label, per the study, means: CD45RA-negative fraction.

The bases read TGTGCCAGCAGCCTGACCGGGACTAGCCAGGGCGAGCAGTACTTC. It translates as CASSLTGTSQGEQYF. This sequence uses TRBV11-3 and TRBJ2-7; the junction holds 9 bases that match TRBD2. The CDR3 has 15 amino acids, counting the end cysteine and phenylalanine. The retained sequence is limited to the CDR3, 45 bases, with the frame set at the first base. Here V drops 5 bases and J drops 6 bases, and the junction holds 11 bases not matched to any gene. The germline V gene provides CDR1 SGHNT and CDR2 YENEEA.